A selection of T cell receptor beta chains follows, all from one sample in a study of shared clonotypes between healthy human individuals. This table comes from immunoSEQ multiplex PCR, and its TCRdb copy is limited to in-frame clones, with some not included. The sample records some 1.5 million clones, roughly 95% being singletons. Input material: naive CD4+ T cells sorted from blood. The receptors come from a man younger than 40 in good health. Both conserved end residues are part of each CDR3. A D gene is named only where the DNA matches it firmly. For some rows the clone size is stated as once, few or many, or as a class when expanded; others skip it.

NA NA TRBJ2-6 TRBV6-6 CASRNTAAGANVLTF TGTGCCAGCAGGAACACCGCTGCTGGGGCCAACGTCCTGACTTTC
NA NA TRBJ1-2 TRBV10-3 CAIRARENYGYTF TGTGCCATCCGCGCCAGGGAGAACTATGGCTACACCTTC
NA NA TRBJ2-6 TRBV11-2 CASSRRWGSGSGANVLTF TGTGCCAGCAGCCGCCGTTGGGGAAGTGGCTCTGGGGCCAACGTCCTGACTTTC
NA few TRBJ2-7 TRBV5-1 CASSLGGEQYF TGCGCCAGCAGCTTGGGCGGGGAGCAGTACTTC
TRBD1 NA TRBJ2-1 TRBV10-1 CASSEPGTANEQFF TGCGCCAGCAGTGAGCCCGGGACAGCAAATGAGCAGTTCTTC
NA NA TRBJ2-7 TRBV28 CASSPRSEQYF TGTGCCAGCAGCCCAAGATCCGAGCAGTACTTC
TRBD2 NA TRBJ2-1 TRBV11-2 CASSTPGSGRFEQFF TGTGCCAGCAGCACCCCGGGTAGCGGGAGGTTTGAGCAGTTCTTC
NA NA TRBJ2-2 TRBV6-4 CASRLGSNTGELFF TGTGCCAGCAGACTGGGATCGAACACCGGGGAGCTGTTTTTT
TRBD2 NA TRBJ2-3 TRBV10-2 CASRATSETTDTQYF TGCGCCAGCAGGGCGACTAGCGAGACCACAGATACGCAGTATTTT
NA NA TRBJ2-3 TRBV4-3 CASSQDRHGYTDTQYF TGCGCCAGCAGCCAAGATCGACACGGATACACAGATACGCAGTATTTT
NA NA TRBJ2-3 TRBV4-1 CASSPQGGDRTDTQYF TGCGCCAGCAGCCCCCAAGGTGGGGACCGCACAGATACGCAGTATTTT
NA NA TRBJ2-7 TRBV5-1 CASSLAASSYEQYF TGCGCCAGCAGCTTGGCGGCTAGCTCCTACGAGCAGTACTTC
NA NA TRBJ2-5 TRBV9 CASSVVGETQYF TGTGCCAGCAGCGTAGTTGGGGAGACCCAGTACTTC
TRBD2 NA TRBJ2-2 TRBV29-1 CSVETSGGNTGELFF TGCAGCGTTGAAACTAGCGGGGGGAACACCGGGGAGCTGTTTTTT
TRBD2 NA TRBJ2-1 TRBV5-1 CASSPLPGASGRAGYNEQFF TGCGCCAGCAGCCCCTTACCCGGGGCTAGCGGGAGGGCCGGTTACAATGAGCAGTTCTTC